The 25 T cell receptor beta chains below come from one sample, sequenced in a study of cytomegalovirus exposure and HLA in healthy donors. PCR used 60 Vbeta primers and 13 Jbeta primers. The method was immunoSEQ multiplex PCR; TCRdb's version includes in-frame clones alone and lacks a portion of them. Found here are some 180,000 clones, around 70% of them singletons; the top ten hold 2.9%. What was sequenced was PBMCs. These receptors were obtained from a male donor in good health and CMV-seronegative.

This chain uses TRBV10-1 with TRBJ2-1; TRBD1 matches at 9 bases. The length of the CDR3 is 15 residues. Germline V gene lookup returns CDR1 WNHNN and CDR2 SYGVQD (reference sequence). J was trimmed by 2 bases and V by 5 bases; bases with no gene match: 4. Here the CDR3 DNA reads TGCGCCAGCAGTAAGGGACAGGGAACCTACAATGAGCAGTTCTTC. Amino acid sequence: CASSKGQGTYNEQFF.

This chain links TRBV28 with TRBJ2-3, with 9 bases matching TRBD1. CDR1 is MDHEN, CDR2 SYDVKM, per germline. V shed 5 bases, J shed 1 base, and the junction held 16 bases outside the gene matches. The CDR3 runs to 19 residues. DNA of the CDR3: TGTGCCAGCAGTCGCCCCGGGGGGACAGGGCTTTTTCGCACAGATACGCAGTATTTT. Translating it yields CASSRPGGTGLFRTDTQYF.

The V and J genes are TRBV6-6 and TRBJ1-1; 9 bases fit TRBD1. Germline CDR1 is MNHNY and CDR2 is SVGAGI (reference sequence). Germline trimming cut 7 bases from V and 3 bases from J; bases unmatched to any gene: 6. The CDR3 consists of 14 residues. CDR3 loop: CASTGDRDDTEAFF. As DNA, the CDR3 is TGTGCCAGCACCGGGGACAGGGACGACACTGAAGCTTTCTTT.

The V and J genes are TRBV11-2 and TRBJ1-4; no clear D. Trimming took off 4 bases at V and 8 bases at J, with 14 bases between the two ends. The CDR3 covers 14 residues. Germline V gene data show CDR1 as SGHAT and CDR2 as FQNNGV. CDR3 protein: CASSSSPMEEKLFF. The CDR3 coding sequence is TGTGCCAGCAGCTCGAGCCCTATGGAGGAAAAACTGTTTTTT.

In its sample, this clone was seen once. The genes are TRBV10-3 and TRBJ2-3; 9 bases map to TRBD1. The CDR3 has 17 amino acids. The V gene end was trimmed by 0 bases and the J gene end by 3 bases; junction bases not matched to a gene: 7. The germline V gene encodes CDR1 ENHRY and CDR2 SYGVKD. The CDR3, as DNA: TGTGCCATCAGTGAGTCGACAGGGGGTACTTCAACAGATACGCAGTATTTT. It yields the protein CAISESTGGTSTDTQYF.

This chain joins TRBV2 and TRBJ1-2; TRBD1 is a possible D gene (5 bases). The ends were cut back, 6 bases at V and 1 base at J, with 18 bases in the middle. The germline V gene has CDR1 SNHLY and CDR2 FYNNEI. CDR3 length: 16 residues. CDR3 DNA sequence: TGTGCCAGCAGACGGTTGTTAACAGGACGTAACTATGGCTACACCTTC. It specifies CASRRLLTGRNYGYTF.

This clone appeared a few times. The chain uses TRBV27 and TRBJ1-5; the D gene is possibly TRBD1 (5 bases). Trimming took 0 bases from V and 7 from J, leaving 16 bases between them. From germline, CDR1 is MNHEY and CDR2 SMNVEV (reference sequence). The CDR3 runs to 16 residues. Written as DNA, the CDR3 is TGTGCCAGCAGTTTATCGATCCTGTTGGGGCCCCAGCCCCAGCATTTT. This encodes CASSLSILLGPQPQHF.

V usage is TRBV6-4 and J usage is TRBJ2-3; D is ambiguous. V was trimmed by 3 bases and J by 0 bases, leaving 4 bases between them. Looked up from germline, CDR1 is MRHNA and CDR2 is SNTAGT. CDR3 length: 13 residues. Written as DNA, the CDR3 is TGTGCCAGCAGTGAGCGGAGCACAGATACGCAGTATTTT. It translates to CASSERSTDTQYF.

This clone was observed a handful of times. The gene calls are TRBV6-6 and TRBJ1-5; D is unresolved. CDR3 size: 15 residues. Germline loops: CDR1 MNHNY, CDR2 SVGAGI (reference sequence). V was trimmed by 2 bases and J by 7 bases, leaving 15 bases between them. Written as DNA, the CDR3 is TGTGCCAGCAGTTACCTTAAAGCGGGGTTCCAGCCCCAGCATTTT. Protein product: CASSYLKAGFQPQHF.

The V gene is TRBV4-1, the J gene TRBJ1-6; D perhaps matches TRBD1 (5 bases). Germline V lookup: CDR1 MGHRA, CDR2 YSYEKL. This CDR3 is 16 amino acids long. V shed 6 bases and J shed 0 bases, with 12 bases lying between them. The CDR3 coding sequence is TGCGCCAGCAGTACCCCAGGGAACTCCTATAATTCACCCCTCCACTTT. Protein sequence: CASSTPGNSYNSPLHF.

The chain carries TRBV4-1 and TRBJ1-5; D remains ambiguous. CDR1 is MGHRA, CDR2 YSYEKL, per germline. V was pared by 2 bases and J by 0 bases, with 11 bases between. The CDR3 runs 16 residues. The CDR3 region is CASSQSTMNSNQPQHF. CDR3 nucleotides: TGCGCCAGCAGCCAAAGCACGATGAATAGCAATCAGCCCCAGCATTTT.

As to this clone: Other DNA sequences in this specimen translate into the identical CDR3. This chain joins TRBV15 and TRBJ2-7; D is perhaps TRBD2 (5 bases). Germline CDR1 reads LNHNV; CDR2 reads YYDKDF (reference sequence). This CDR3 is 15 amino acids long. V shed 1 base and J shed 6 bases, with 16 bases lying between them. In nucleotides, the CDR3 is TGTGCCACCAGCAGAGGAGACGGACTTGGCCGCGAGCAGTACTTC. This sequence encodes CATSRGDGLGREQYF.

V gene TRBV2 combines with J gene TRBJ2-1; the D is unclear. Per the germline V gene, CDR1 is SNHLY and CDR2 is FYNNEI. V lost 8 bases to trimming and J lost 5 bases, with 16 bases between them. The CDR3 contains 14 residues. CDR3 nucleotide sequence: TGTGCCAGCTTGTCGGGTAGAGGAAACAATGAGCAGTTCTTC. Translating gives CASLSGRGNNEQFF. Full variable domain (outside the CDR3, taken from reference TRBV2 and TRBJ2-1): EPEVTQTPSHQVTQMGQEVILRCVPISNHLYFYWYRQILGQKVEFLVSFYNNEISEKSEIFDDQFSVERPDGSNFTLKIRSTKLEDSAMYFCASLSGRGNNEQFFGPGTRLTVL.

The chain combines TRBV10-1 with TRBJ1-5; TRBD1 aligns across 10 bases. Germline CDR1 WNHNN, CDR2 SYGVQD (reference sequence). The CDR3 contains 18 residues. The ends lost 5 bases at V and 2 bases at J; junction bases unmatched: 12. This CDR3 reads CASSPTLPGTGGNQPQHF. CDR3 coding DNA: TGCGCCAGCAGTCCCACACTACCCGGGACAGGGGGCAATCAGCCCCAGCATTTT.

Details on this clone: At one boundary the junction diverges from the germline segment, which might be a read error. This chain joins TRBV28 and TRBJ2-5, with D possibly matching TRBD2 (5 bases). CDR1 and CDR2 from the germline V gene are MDHEN and SYDVKM. The CDR3 contains 10 residues. As DNA, the CDR3 is TGTGCCAGCAGCCTTCCTGGACTTGACTTC. Translated, it gives CASSLPGLDF.

This clone appeared a few times. V gene TRBV7-9 combines with J gene TRBJ2-7, with TRBD1 matching over 7 bases. This CDR3 has 15 residues. Germline CDR1 is SEHNR and CDR2 is FQNEAQ (reference sequence). With V trimmed by 2 bases and J by 3 bases, 7 bases remained unmatched. The CDR3 DNA sequence: TGTGCCAGCAGCTTACTACCGGGACAGATCTACGAGCAGTACTTC. Translating it yields CASSLLPGQIYEQYF.

The chain employs TRBV2 and TRBJ1-4, with D possibly TRBD1 on 5 matching bases. V dropped 3 bases and J dropped 3 bases, with 14 bases sitting between them. Per the germline V gene, CDR1 is SNHLY and CDR2 is FYNNEI. This CDR3 has 16 residues. CDR3 nucleotide sequence: TGTGCCAGCAGTGAGTTGGGGCCTGGGGCTAATGAAAAACTGTTTTTT. As protein: CASSELGPGANEKLFF.

The chain recombines TRBV27 with TRBJ1-6; perhaps TRBD1 as D (5 bases). The CDR3 totals 13 residues. Germline V gene lookup returns CDR1 MNHEY and CDR2 SMNVEV (reference sequence). The V and J ends lost 2 bases and 9 bases respectively, with 8 bases between them. The CDR3: CASSLQGLSPLHF. CDR3 in DNA: TGTGCCAGCAGTTTACAGGGACTTTCACCCCTCCACTTT.

This clone came up a few times. This chain uses TRBV4-1 with TRBJ1-5, with D perhaps matching TRBD1 (6 bases). V was trimmed by 1 base and J by 5 bases, leaving 15 bases between them. The CDR3 covers 16 residues. Looked up from germline, CDR1 is MGHRA and CDR2 is YSYEKL. CDR3 residues: CASSQGTGSGYQPQHF. CDR3 bases: TGCGCCAGCAGCCAAGGAACAGGGAGTGGATATCAGCCCCAGCATTTT.

The chain links TRBV19 to TRBJ1-2; D possibly corresponds to TRBD1 (6 bases). The CDR3 sequence is 13 residues long. Germline V gene data show CDR1 as LNHDA and CDR2 as SQIVND (reference sequence). The ends were cut back, 3 bases at V and 7 bases at J, with 12 bases in the middle. The CDR3: CASSIGSRGGYTF. The CDR3 DNA reads as TGTGCCAGTAGTATTGGGTCCAGGGGTGGCTACACCTTC.

The genes are TRBV6-5 and TRBJ1-5; TRBD1 is a possible D gene (6 bases). The CDR3 is made up of 15 amino acids. V was trimmed by 8 bases and J by 3 bases, leaving 17 bases between them. Germline CDR1 is MNHEY and CDR2 is SVGAGI. This CDR3 reads CASGAGAGDNQPQHF. As DNA, the CDR3 is TGTGCCAGCGGGGCAGGGGCCGGTGACAATCAGCCCCAGCATTTT.

V usage is TRBV5-5 and J usage is TRBJ2-5; 10 bases agree with TRBD1. V shed 4 bases, J shed 0 bases, and the junction held 9 bases outside the gene matches. Germline V gives CDR1 SGHKS, CDR2 YYEKEE (reference sequence). CDR3 length equals 17 residues. In DNA form, the CDR3 reads TGTGCCAGCAGCCGAAGACAGGGGGCCTACAACCAAGAGACCCAGTACTTC. Its protein product is CASSRRQGAYNQETQYF.

This clone was counted a single time. The J gene is TRBJ2-2, the V gene TRBV2; possible D gene TRBD2, 7 bases. This CDR3 comprises 15 residues. The germline V gene encodes CDR1 SNHLY and CDR2 FYNNEI. Trimming removed 6 bases from V and 5 bases from J, with 16 bases in between. This CDR3 is CASREWGGRTGELFF. In nucleotides, the CDR3 is TGTGCCAGCAGGGAATGGGGGGGGCGTACCGGGGAGCTGTTTTTT.

The chain combines TRBV28 with TRBJ1-2, with 9 bases that match TRBD1. In germline, CDR1 is MDHEN, CDR2 SYDVKM. This CDR3 has 17 amino acids. V trimming: 6 bases; J trimming: 4 bases; junction bases outside the gene matches: 15. CDR3 residues: CASRPHAPGTGSYGYTF. CDR3 DNA: TGTGCCAGCAGACCCCACGCACCCGGGACAGGGTCCTATGGCTACACCTTC.

This chain connects TRBV12-5 to TRBJ1-2; D gene ambiguous. Germline assignment: CDR1 LGHNT and CDR2 FRNRAP. V lost 5 bases and J 7 bases, leaving 11 bases between the germline ends. The CDR3 has 12 amino acids. CDR3 loop: CASGPQEAGYTF. DNA of the CDR3: TGTGCTAGTGGTCCCCAGGAGGCTGGCTACACCTTC.